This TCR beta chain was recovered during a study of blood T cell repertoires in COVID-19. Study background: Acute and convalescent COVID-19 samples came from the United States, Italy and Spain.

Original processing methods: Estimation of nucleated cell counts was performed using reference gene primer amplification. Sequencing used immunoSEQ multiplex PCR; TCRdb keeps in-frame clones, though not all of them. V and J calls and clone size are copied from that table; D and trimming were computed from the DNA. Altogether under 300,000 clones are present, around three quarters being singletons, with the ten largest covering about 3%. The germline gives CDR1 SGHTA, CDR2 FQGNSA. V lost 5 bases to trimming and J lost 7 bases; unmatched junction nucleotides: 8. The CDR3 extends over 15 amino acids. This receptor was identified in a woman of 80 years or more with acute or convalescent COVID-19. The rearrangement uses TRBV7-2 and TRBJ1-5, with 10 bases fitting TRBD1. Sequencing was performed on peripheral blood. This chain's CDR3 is CASSQMTGGVQPQHF. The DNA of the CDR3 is TGTGCCAGCAGCCAAATGACAGGGGGCGTGCAGCCCCAGCATTTT.